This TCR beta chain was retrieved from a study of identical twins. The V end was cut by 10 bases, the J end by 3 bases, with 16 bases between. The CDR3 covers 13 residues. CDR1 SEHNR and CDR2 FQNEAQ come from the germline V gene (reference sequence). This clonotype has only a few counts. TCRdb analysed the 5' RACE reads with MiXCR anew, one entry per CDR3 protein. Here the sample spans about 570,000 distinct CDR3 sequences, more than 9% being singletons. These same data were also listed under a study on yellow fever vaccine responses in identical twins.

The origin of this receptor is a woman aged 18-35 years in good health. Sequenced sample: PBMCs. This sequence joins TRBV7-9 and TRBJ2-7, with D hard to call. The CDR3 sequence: CATRDMDRYEQYF. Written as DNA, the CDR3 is TGTGCCACCCGAGACATGGACCGCTACGAGCAGTACTTC.